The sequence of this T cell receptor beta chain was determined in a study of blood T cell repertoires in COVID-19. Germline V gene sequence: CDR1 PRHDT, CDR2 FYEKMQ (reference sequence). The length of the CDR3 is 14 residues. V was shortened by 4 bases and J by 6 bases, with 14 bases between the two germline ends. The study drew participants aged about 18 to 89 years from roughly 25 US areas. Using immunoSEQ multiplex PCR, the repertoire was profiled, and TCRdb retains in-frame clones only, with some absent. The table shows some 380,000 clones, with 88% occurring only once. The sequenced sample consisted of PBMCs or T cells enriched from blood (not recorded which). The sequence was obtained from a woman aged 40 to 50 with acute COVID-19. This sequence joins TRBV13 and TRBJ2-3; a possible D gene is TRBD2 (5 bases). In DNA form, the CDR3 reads TGTGCCAGCAGCTACTCGGGGAGTAGGGATACGCAGTATTTT. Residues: CASSYSGSRDTQYF.